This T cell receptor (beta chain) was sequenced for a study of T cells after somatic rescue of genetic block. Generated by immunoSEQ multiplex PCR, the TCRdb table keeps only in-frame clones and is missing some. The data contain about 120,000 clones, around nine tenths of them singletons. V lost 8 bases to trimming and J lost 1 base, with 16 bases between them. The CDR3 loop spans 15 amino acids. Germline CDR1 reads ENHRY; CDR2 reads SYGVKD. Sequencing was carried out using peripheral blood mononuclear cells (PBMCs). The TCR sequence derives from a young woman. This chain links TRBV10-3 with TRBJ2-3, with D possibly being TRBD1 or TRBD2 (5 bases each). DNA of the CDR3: TGTGCCATCGGTCGTGGGGGAGAGGGCACAGATACGCAGTATTTT. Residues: CAIGRGGEGTDTQYF.